One and the same sample provided the 32 T cell receptor beta chains below, sequenced in a study of T cells in narcolepsy. This table comes from immunoSEQ multiplex PCR, and its TCRdb copy is limited to in-frame clones, with some not included. The data show about 30,000 clones, around 86% seen once. The source material was memory (CD45RA-) CD4+ T cells from blood. Receptors were obtained from a human donor in good health.

The genes are TRBV6-1 and TRBJ2-3, with D tentatively TRBD2 (5 bases). The CDR3 spans 12 residues. Trimming removed 7 bases at V and 9 bases at J, with 14 bases between. The V gene's germline CDR1 is MNHNS and CDR2 SASEGT. The CDR3 loop is CASINSPGTQYF. CDR3 in DNA: TGTGCCAGCATCAATTCCCCGGGGACGCAGTATTTT.

Concerning this clone: A junction boundary mismatches the germline segment, possibly from a read error. The identical CDR3 is also encoded by other nucleotide sequences in the sample. The chain is built from TRBV15 and TRBJ2-3; no definite D call. The germline CDR1 and CDR2 sequences are LNHNV and YYDKDF (reference sequence). The CDR3 is 14 residues long. CDR3 in amino acids: CATSRGLVTDTQYF. CDR3 sequence (DNA): TGTGCCACCAGCAGAGGGTTAGTCACAGACACGCAGTATTTT.

V is TRBV2 and J is TRBJ2-5; 16 bases fit TRBD2. CDR3 length equals 18 residues. CDR1 is SNHLY, CDR2 FYNNEI, per germline. The junction had 12 bases not matched to a gene; V was cut back by 6 bases and J by 5 bases. As DNA, the CDR3 is TGTGCCAGCAGCGCCTTAGGGACTAGCGGGGGGGTTTGGGAGACCCAGTACTTC. It encodes CASSALGTSGGVWETQYF.

Comments on this clone: Other nucleotide sequences from this sample produce the same CDR3. The chain employs TRBV4-3 and TRBJ1-1, with D unclear. Germline-derived CDR1 and CDR2 are LGHNA and YSLEER. CDR3 length equals 12 residues. Trimming left V 0 bases short and J 7 bases short, with 6 bases between. This CDR3 is CASSQDRGEAFF. For the CDR3, the DNA is TGCGCCAGCAGCCAAGATCGCGGTGAAGCTTTCTTT.

The genes are TRBV27 and TRBJ2-5; TRBD1 or TRBD2 may be the D gene (5 bases each). V gave up 0 bases and J gave up 2 bases, with 10 bases separating them. The germline V gene encodes CDR1 MNHEY and CDR2 SMNVEV (reference sequence). The CDR3 is 15 residues long. The CDR3 region has the DNA TGTGCCAGCAGTTTATCGACGGGGCTTCAAGAGACCCAGTACTTC. It codes for CASSLSTGLQETQYF.

The J gene is TRBJ2-6, the V gene TRBV25-1; 8 nucleotides agree with TRBD1. J lost 2 bases, V lost 5 bases, and 5 bases had no gene match. Per the germline V gene, CDR1 is MGHDK and CDR2 is SYGVNS. The CDR3 runs 16 residues. In nucleotides, the CDR3 is TGTGCCAGCAGTACCCTGACAGGGGCTGGGGCCAACGTCCTGACTTTC. Encoded protein: CASSTLTGAGANVLTF.

The rearrangement links TRBV15 to TRBJ2-5; D remains ambiguous. Germline assignment: CDR1 LNHNV and CDR2 YYDKDF (reference sequence). V dropped 4 bases and J dropped 5 bases, with 11 bases sitting between them. The CDR3 has 13 residues. In DNA form, the CDR3 reads TGTGCCACCAGCAAAAGGGAATGGGAGACCCAGTACTTC. Translating it yields CATSKREWETQYF. Drawing the rest from reference TRBV15 and TRBJ2-5, the complete variable domain is DAMVIQNPRYQVTQFGKPVTLSCSQTLNHNVMYWYQQKSSQAPKLLFHYYDKDFNNEADTPDNFQSRRPNTSFCFLDIRSPGLGDTAMYLCATSKREWETQYFGPGTRLLVL.

The chain uses TRBV27 and TRBJ2-4; D gene unclear. The CDR3 sequence is 15 residues long. Germline CDR1 is MNHEY and CDR2 is SMNVEV (reference sequence). Trimming took 5 bases from V and 2 from J, leaving 13 bases between them. The CDR3: CASSIAGLPKNIQYF. CDR3 coding DNA: TGTGCCAGCAGTATCGCAGGTCTTCCCAAAAACATTCAGTACTTC.

The chain couples TRBV9 to TRBJ2-5; 10 positions agree with TRBD1. The CDR3 totals 15 residues. J was trimmed by 4 bases and V by 2 bases; bases with no gene match: 5. Per the germline V gene, CDR1 is SGDLS and CDR2 is YYNGEE. The CDR3 is CASSVGQGILETQYF. The CDR3 DNA follows: TGTGCCAGCAGCGTGGGACAGGGGATTTTAGAGACCCAGTACTTC.

This clone has a handful of counts. Written as DNA, the CDR3 is TGTGCCAGCAGTGTCACAGGGGTGGGGGCCAACAATGAGCAGTTCTTC. This encodes CASSVTGVGANNEQFF. The chain is built from TRBV6-1 and TRBJ2-1; 7 bases agree with TRBD1. Unmatched junction bases numbered 11, after V lost 4 bases and J lost 5 bases. The CDR3 has 16 amino acids. CDR1 MNHNS and CDR2 SASEGT come from the germline V gene.

The chain recombines TRBV19 with TRBJ2-5; D possibly corresponds to TRBD1 (7 bases). The CDR3 runs 14 residues. Trimming took off 3 bases at V and 4 bases at J, with 12 bases between the two ends. Germline V lookup: CDR1 LNHDA, CDR2 SQIVND (reference sequence). The CDR3, as DNA: TGTGCCAGTAGTATCTCGCAGGGGGGAGAGACCCAGTACTTC. Translating gives CASSISQGGETQYF. Full variable domain (outside the CDR3, taken from reference TRBV19 and TRBJ2-5): DGGITQSPKYLFRKEGQNVTLSCEQNLNHDAMYWYRQDPGQGLRLIYYSQIVNDFQKGDIAEGYSVSREKKESFPLTVTSAQKNPTAFYLCASSISQGGETQYFGPGTRLLVL.

This chain links TRBV11-3 with TRBJ2-3; the match to TRBD2 covers 7 bases. The CDR3 is 15 amino acids. V shed 0 bases, J shed 4 bases, and the junction held 4 bases outside the gene matches. Germline CDR1 and CDR2: SGHNT and YENEEA. As DNA, the CDR3 is TGTGCCAGCAGCTTAGAGGCGGCGGGAGCAGATACGCAGTATTTT. It encodes CASSLEAAGADTQYF. Full variable domain (remainder filled in from reference TRBV11-3 and TRBJ2-3): EAGVVQSPRYKIIEKKQPVAFWCNPISGHNTLYWYLQNLGQGPELLIRYENEEAVDDSQLPKDRFSAERLKGVDSTLKIQPAELGDSAVYLCASSLEAAGADTQYFGPGTRLTVL.

V usage is TRBV10-2 and J usage is TRBJ1-3; D not certain. This CDR3 contains 14 residues. CDR1 is WSHSY and CDR2 is SAAADI in the germline V gene. Trimming left V 7 bases short and J 0 bases short, with 10 bases between. The CDR3 DNA reads as TGCGCCAGCAACCAGCATCGCTCTGGAAACACCATATATTTT. Protein: CASNQHRSGNTIYF.

V usage is TRBV10-3 and J usage is TRBJ1-4, with D maybe TRBD1 (6 bases). V was clipped by 4 bases and J by 1 base, with 10 bases between them. Germline values: CDR1 ENHRY, CDR2 SYGVKD. The CDR3 has 15 residues. The CDR3 coding sequence is TGTGCCATCAGTGTGGACAGAGGAACTAATGAAAAACTGTTTTTT. Protein: CAISVDRGTNEKLFF.

The count of this clone is one. The chain's CDR3 is CASSIERGVIQETQYF. DNA of the CDR3: TGTGCCAGCAGCATAGAGCGGGGGGTTATCCAAGAGACCCAGTACTTC. The chain carries TRBV5-4 and TRBJ2-5; TRBD2 matches 9 bases. CDR1 and CDR2 (germline): SGHNT, YYREEE (reference sequence). Trimming took 4 bases from V and 1 from J; bases not matched to a gene: 8. The CDR3 extends over 16 amino acids.

The V and J genes are TRBV28 and TRBJ2-7, with D tentatively TRBD1 (5 bases). Between the trimmed V and J ends, which lost 3 bases and 2 bases, there was a span of 8 bases. Germline values: CDR1 MDHEN, CDR2 SYDVKM. The CDR3 length is 13 residues. CDR3: CASSLQGPYEQYF. CDR3 DNA sequence: TGTGCCAGCAGTTTGCAGGGCCCCTACGAGCAGTACTTC.

Written as DNA, the CDR3 is TGTGCCAGCAGCGTCGGACAGTTTAATTCACCCCTCCACTTT. Its translation is CASSVGQFNSPLHF. The rearrangement uses TRBV9 and TRBJ1-6; perhaps TRBD1 as D (6 bases). The germline CDR1 and CDR2 sequences are SGDLS and YYNGEE. Trimming removed 2 bases from V and 6 bases from J, with 9 bases in between. CDR3 length equals 14 residues.

The chain combines TRBV7-9 with TRBJ2-5; the D is unclear. V was cut by 3 bases and J by 3 bases, with 17 bases left in between. Germline V gene data show CDR1 as SEHNR and CDR2 as FQNEAQ (reference sequence). The CDR3 contains 16 residues. DNA for the CDR3: TGTGCCAGCAGCTTTGGCAGTCCATCCAGGAAAGAGACCCAGTACTTC. The encoded protein is CASSFGSPSRKETQYF.

This rearrangement joins TRBV19 to TRBJ1-6, with D maybe TRBD1 (6 bases). Trimming shortened V by 4 bases and J by 7 bases, and 8 bases separated the two germline ends. The CDR3 totals 13 residues. The germline CDR1 and CDR2 sequences are LNHDA and SQIVND (reference sequence). The DNA for the CDR3 is TGTGCCAGTAGTAGCACAGGGAATTCACCCCTCCACTTT. It yields the protein CASSSTGNSPLHF.

As for this clone: Its ends do not fully match the called genes, so a read error is possible. This chain connects TRBV18 to TRBJ1-1; D is ambiguous. The CDR3 is 13 amino acids. Germline CDR1 KGHSH, CDR2 LQKENI. The CDR3 reads CASSPPGRTEAFF. CDR3 coding DNA: TGTGCCAGCTCTCCACCAGGACGAACTGAAGCTTTCTTT.

This chain links TRBV28 with TRBJ1-5; possibly TRBD1 for D (5 bases). Deletions cut 7 bases from V and 0 bases from J, with 10 bases between. This CDR3 has 14 residues. Germline V gives CDR1 MDHEN, CDR2 SYDVKM. The CDR3 DNA reads TGTGCCAGCACCCCGGGGGGTAGCAATCAGCCCCAGCATTTT. Translated, it gives CASTPGGSNQPQHF.

This rearrangement joins TRBV18 to TRBJ2-2; D gene uncertain. The CDR3 totals 14 residues. The germline V gene has CDR1 KGHSH and CDR2 LQKENI. The V end was cut by 3 bases, the J end by 0 bases, with 5 bases between. The CDR3 coding sequence is TGTGCCAGCTCACCCGTCACGAACACCGGGGAGCTGTTTTTT. This encodes CASSPVTNTGELFF.

The J gene is TRBJ1-6, the V gene TRBV7-2, with D unclear. The V gene's germline CDR1 is SGHTA and CDR2 FQGNSA. This CDR3 contains 17 residues. The V gene lost 1 base and the J gene lost 3 bases, with 13 bases spanning the gap. CDR3 nucleotide sequence: TGTGCCAGCAGCTTAGTCAATCCAGCAGGCTATAATTCACCCCTCCACTTT. Translating it yields CASSLVNPAGYNSPLHF.

The gene calls are TRBV2 and TRBJ1-1; D is uncertain. Germline CDR1 SNHLY, CDR2 FYNNEI. V dropped 6 bases and J dropped 7 bases, with 12 bases sitting between them. The CDR3 is 12 amino acids. CDR3 region: CASRLTDVEAFF. The CDR3 nucleotides read TGTGCCAGCAGACTAACAGATGTTGAAGCTTTCTTT. Full variable domain (rest looked up from reference TRBV2 and TRBJ1-1): EPEVTQTPSHQVTQMGQEVILRCVPISNHLYFYWYRQILGQKVEFLVSFYNNEISEKSEIFDDQFSVERPDGSNFTLKIRSTKLEDSAMYFCASRLTDVEAFFGQGTRLTVV.

V gene TRBV2 combines with J gene TRBJ2-1; 7 bases agree with TRBD1. With 5 bases clipped from V and 4 bases from J, the junction kept 11 bases outside the gene matches. This CDR3 is built from 16 residues. CDR1 and CDR2 (germline): SNHLY, FYNNEI. CDR3 protein: CASSTGVPVGYNEQFF. As DNA, the CDR3 is TGTGCCAGCAGTACAGGGGTCCCCGTGGGATACAATGAGCAGTTCTTC.

The genes are TRBV10-3 and TRBJ1-2; 8 bases map to TRBD1. The CDR3 is 13 residues long. Germline loops: CDR1 ENHRY, CDR2 SYGVKD. Trimming took 6 bases from V and 4 from J; bases not matched to a gene: 4. This CDR3 is CAIRETGAYGYTF. CDR3 in DNA: TGTGCCATCAGAGAGACAGGGGCCTATGGCTACACCTTC.

The J gene is TRBJ2-5, the V gene TRBV28; TRBD1 aligns across 8 bases. This CDR3 has 16 amino acids. The germline gives CDR1 MDHEN, CDR2 SYDVKM. V shed 5 bases and J 4 bases; nucleotides not matched to a gene: 12. In DNA form, the CDR3 reads TGTGCCAGCAGTCAATCGGGCCCAGGGGGCCCAGAGACCCAGTACTTC. It translates to CASSQSGPGGPETQYF.

The chain couples TRBV5-1 to TRBJ1-1; D is undetermined. Per germline, CDR1 SGHRS and CDR2 YFSETQ. V shed 4 bases and J shed 2 bases, with 12 bases lying between them. The CDR3 consists of 14 residues. The CDR3 reads CASSGNSLNTEAFF. The CDR3 DNA follows: TGCGCCAGCAGCGGAAACAGTCTAAACACTGAAGCTTTCTTT.

The chain couples TRBV5-4 to TRBJ1-2; 8 positions agree with TRBD1. The CDR3 is made up of 14 amino acids. Trimming at V came to 4 bases and at J to 8 bases, leaving 10 bases not matched to a gene. The germline V gene encodes CDR1 SGHNT and CDR2 YYREEE (reference sequence). DNA for the CDR3: TGTGCCAGCAGCATCGCCGGGACAGGTGGCGGCTACACCTTC. It codes for CASSIAGTGGGYTF. The full variable domain, its missing parts supplied by reference TRBV5-4 and TRBJ1-2, is ETGVTQSPTHLIKTRGQQVTLRCSSQSGHNTVSWYQQALGQGPQFIFQYYREEENGRGNFPPRFSGLQFPNYSSELNVNALELDDSALYLCASSIAGTGGGYTFGSGTRLTVV.

The gene calls are TRBV29-1 and TRBJ2-5; D remains unclear. The CDR3 is made up of 12 amino acids. The V end lost 5 bases, the J end lost 1 base, and 8 bases lay between the germline ends. The germline V gene encodes CDR1 SQVTM and CDR2 ANQGSEA. The CDR3: CSVLGFQETQYF. CDR3 nucleotide sequence: TGCAGCGTTTTAGGGTTCCAAGAGACCCAGTACTTC.

The table lists this clone with a few counts. The chain recombines TRBV7-2 with TRBJ2-7; D gene uncertain. The CDR3 totals 13 residues. From germline, CDR1 is SGHTA and CDR2 FQGNSA. V was pared by 5 bases and J by 7 bases, with 15 bases between. The DNA for the CDR3 is TGTGCCAGCAGCCCTACCCGGACCGGGGAGCAGTACGTC. Its translation: CASSPTRTGEQYV.

V usage is TRBV18 and J usage is TRBJ2-2, with no clear D. The germline gives CDR1 KGHSH, CDR2 LQKENI. V shed 2 bases and J shed 5 bases, with 6 bases lying between them. The CDR3 consists of 13 residues. The CDR3 reads CASSPVGTGELFF. CDR3 coding DNA: TGTGCCAGCTCACCAGTTGGAACCGGGGAGCTGTTTTTT.